The rows below give T cell receptor beta chains drawn from one sample of a study of human T cells and chemical hapten exposure. In TCRdb, the RACE reads were re-called with MiXCR into one record per CDR3 protein. The sample lists tens of thousands of distinct CDR3 sequences; 6% to 8.5% were seen once. The starting material was whole blood, obtained in connection with sensitization to the hapten diphenylcyclopropenone (DPC). These receptors originate from a woman between 25 and 40 years old with alopecia areata. Some clones in this sample may be carry-over from other donors' samples. The CDR3 runs from the conserved cysteine through the conserved F or W. The D gene is left open where the match is weak. Only some rows state a clone size, as once, few, many or a class for expanded clones.

.,TRBJ2-7,many,TRBV7-9,16,CASSLAGSPKSSEQYF,TGTGCCAGCAGCTTAGCTGGGTCCCCCAAATCATCCGAGCAGTACTTC
.,TRBJ1-4,.,TRBV14,17,CASSQEPAHTGREKLFF,TGTGCCAGCAGCCAAGAACCGGCTCATACAGGTCGGGAAAAACTGTTTTTT
.,TRBJ2-3,many,TRBV7-9,15,CASSSPRENTDTQYF,TGTGCCAGCAGCTCCCCCAGAGAGAACACAGATACGCAGTATTTT
.,TRBJ1-2,.,TRBV7-2,14,CASSLVGAVYGYTF,TGTGCCAGCAGCTTAGTTGGGGCGGTCTATGGCTACACCTTC
.,TRBJ1-3,many,TRBV5-1,14,CASSLGSSGNTIYF,TGCGCCAGCAGCCTAGGGAGCTCTGGAAACACCATATATTTT
TRBD2,TRBJ2-1,many,TRBV9,15,CASSPIGGAYNEQFF,TGTGCCAGCAGCCCCATCGGGGGGGCCTACAATGAGCAGTTCTTC
TRBD1,TRBJ2-2,many,TRBV7-8,17,CASSLYSTGGVTGELFF,TGTGCCAGCAGCTTATATTCTACAGGGGGCGTCACCGGGGAGCTGTTTTTT
.,TRBJ1-5,few,TRBV5-5,15,CASSLGQVGYQPQHF,TGTGCCAGCAGCTTGGGACAGGTGGGCTATCAGCCCCAGCATTTT
.,TRBJ1-5,many,TRBV6-2/TRBV6-3,13,CASSYGWGQPQHF,TGTGCCAGCAGTTACGGGTGGGGCCAGCCCCAGCATTTT
.,TRBJ2-4,many,TRBV10-1,13,CAILDGKKNIQYF,TGCGCCATATTGGACGGAAAGAAAAACATTCAGTACTTC